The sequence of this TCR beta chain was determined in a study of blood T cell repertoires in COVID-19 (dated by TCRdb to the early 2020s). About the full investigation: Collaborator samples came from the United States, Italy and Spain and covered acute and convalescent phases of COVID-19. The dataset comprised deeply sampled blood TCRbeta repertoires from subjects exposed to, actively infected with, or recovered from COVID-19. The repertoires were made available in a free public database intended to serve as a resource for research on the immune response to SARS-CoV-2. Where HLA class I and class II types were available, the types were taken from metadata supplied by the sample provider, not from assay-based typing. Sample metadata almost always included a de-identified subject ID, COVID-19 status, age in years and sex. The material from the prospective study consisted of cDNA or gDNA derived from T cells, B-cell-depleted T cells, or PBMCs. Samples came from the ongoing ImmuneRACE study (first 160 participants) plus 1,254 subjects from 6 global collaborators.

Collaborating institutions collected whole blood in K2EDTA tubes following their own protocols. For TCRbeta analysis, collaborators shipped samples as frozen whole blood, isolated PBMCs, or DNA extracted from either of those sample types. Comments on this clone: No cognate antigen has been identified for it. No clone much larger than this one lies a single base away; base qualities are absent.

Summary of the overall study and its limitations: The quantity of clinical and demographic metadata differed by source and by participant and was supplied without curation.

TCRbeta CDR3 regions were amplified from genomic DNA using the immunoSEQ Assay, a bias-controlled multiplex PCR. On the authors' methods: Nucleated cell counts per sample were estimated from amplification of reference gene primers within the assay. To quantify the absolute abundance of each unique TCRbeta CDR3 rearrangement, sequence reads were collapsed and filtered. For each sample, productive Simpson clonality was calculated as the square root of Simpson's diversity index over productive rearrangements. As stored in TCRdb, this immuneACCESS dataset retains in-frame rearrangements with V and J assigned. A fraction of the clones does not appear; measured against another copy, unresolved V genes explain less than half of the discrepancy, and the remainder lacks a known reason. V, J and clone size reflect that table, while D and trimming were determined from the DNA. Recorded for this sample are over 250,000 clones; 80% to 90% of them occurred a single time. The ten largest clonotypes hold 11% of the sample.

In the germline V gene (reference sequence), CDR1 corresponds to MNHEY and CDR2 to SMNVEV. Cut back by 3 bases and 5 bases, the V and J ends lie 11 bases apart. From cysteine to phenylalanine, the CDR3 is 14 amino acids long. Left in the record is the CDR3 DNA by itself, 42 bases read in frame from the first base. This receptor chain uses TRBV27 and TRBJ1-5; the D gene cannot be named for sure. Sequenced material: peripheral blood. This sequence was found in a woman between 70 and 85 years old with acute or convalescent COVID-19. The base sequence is TGTGCCAGCAGTTTTCGGGGATCCGATCAGCCCCAGCATTTT. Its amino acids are CASSFRGSDQPQHF.